This entry features one T cell receptor beta chain sequence. The antigen is not known. The data were obtained in a study of graft-versus-host responses after intestinal transplantation. Using immunoSEQ multiplex PCR, the repertoire was profiled, and TCRdb retains in-frame clones only, with some absent. This sample has 100,000 or so clones, with roughly 92% found just once. Germline lookup yields CDR1 MNHEY and CDR2 SMNVEV (reference sequence). The CDR3 is made up of 16 amino acids. The V and J ends lost 0 bases and 6 bases, in that order; junction bases with no gene match: 7. This sequence joins TRBV27 and TRBJ2-1; 8 positions agree with TRBD2. Sample: unstimulated CD4+ T cells sorted from spleen or lymph node cells, taken before intestinal transplant. This receptor was obtained from a human donor who received an intestinal transplant. In DNA form, the CDR3 reads TGTGCCAGCAGTTTATCTGTCGGACTAGCTCTCAATGAGCAGTTCTTC. It translates to CASSLSVGLALNEQFF.